This T cell receptor (beta chain) was documented in a study of T cells in Graves' hyperthyroidism and ophthalmopathy. Whole-study results and caveats: It was a median approximately 6.9 months before onset that the model predicted ophthalmopathy.

V was shortened by 0 bases and J by 1 base, with 14 bases between the two germline ends. Germline assignment: CDR1 DFQATT and CDR2 SNEGSKA (reference sequence). This CDR3 is built from 16 residues. Exclusion criteria comprised uncontrolled infection, other autoimmune disease, pregnancy or lactation. The investigators amplified TCR beta CDR3 regions from RNA transcripts. When the TCR CDR3 underwent first-round RT-PCR, the HTBI primer set was used. TCRdb re-called the multiplex PCR reads through MiXCR, storing one row per CDR3 protein. The sample has about half a million distinct CDR3 sequences, approximately 16% seen once; the top ten hold about 29%. This clonotype was detected many times. No antigen is known for it.

What was sequenced was blood. The chain uses TRBV20-1 and TRBJ2-3; D is uncertain. This clonotype was sampled from a woman in her 30s with Graves' ophthalmopathy. CDR3 residues: CSARDLLGGRTDTQYF. The CDR3 DNA reads TGCAGTGCTAGAGATCTATTAGGCGGACGCACAGATACGCAGTATTTT.